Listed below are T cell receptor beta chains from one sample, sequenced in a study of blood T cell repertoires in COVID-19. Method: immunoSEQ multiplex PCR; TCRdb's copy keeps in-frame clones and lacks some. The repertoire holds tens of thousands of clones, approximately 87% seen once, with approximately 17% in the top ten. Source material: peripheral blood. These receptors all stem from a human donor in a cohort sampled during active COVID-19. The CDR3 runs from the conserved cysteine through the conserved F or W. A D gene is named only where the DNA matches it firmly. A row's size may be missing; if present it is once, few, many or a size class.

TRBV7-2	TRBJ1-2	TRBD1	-	TGTGCCAGCAGCTTAGGAGGTGGGACAGCCAGCTATGGCTACACCTTC	CASSLGGGTASYGYTF
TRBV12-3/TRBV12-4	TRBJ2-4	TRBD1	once	TGTGCCAGCAGTGATAACAGGGGGAACATTCAGTACTTC	CASSDNRGNIQYF
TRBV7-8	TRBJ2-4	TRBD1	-	TGTGCCAGCAGCTTTCTCGGACAGGCAGTTCTAGCCAAAAACATTCAGTACTTC	CASSFLGQAVLAKNIQYF
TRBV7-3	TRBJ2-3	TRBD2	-	TGTGCCAGCAGCTTCTTCGGACTAGCGGGGGGCACGTCAGATACGCAGTATTTT	CASSFFGLAGGTSDTQYF
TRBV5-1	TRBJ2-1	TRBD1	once	TGCGCCAGCACCCTAGGACAGGGTCCCCTTGAGCAGTTCTTC	CASTLGQGPLEQFF
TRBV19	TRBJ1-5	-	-	TGTGCCAGTAGTATCTCCCTCTCGCCCCAGCATTTT	CASSISLSPQHF
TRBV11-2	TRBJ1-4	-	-	TGTGCCAGCAGCTTTGACAGGCGGAATGAAAAACTGTTTTTT	CASSFDRRNEKLFF
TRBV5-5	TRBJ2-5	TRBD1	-	TGTGCCAGCAGCTACAGGGGTTCAGAGGAGACCCAGTACTTC	CASSYRGSEETQYF
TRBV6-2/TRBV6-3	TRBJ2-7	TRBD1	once	TGTGCCAGCAGCACGACAGGGTCCTCATACTACGAGCAGTACTTC	CASSTTGSSYYEQYF
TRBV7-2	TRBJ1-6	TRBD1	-	TGTGCCAGCGGAAACCGGGACAGTAATTCACCCCTCCACTTT	CASGNRDSNSPLHF
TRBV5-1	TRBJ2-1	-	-	TGCGCCAGCAGCTTAGGGGGCTCCTACAATGAGCAGTTCTTC	CASSLGGSYNEQFF
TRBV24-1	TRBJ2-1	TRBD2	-	TGTGCCACCAGTGATCCGAGCGGGGGGGCTTCCTACAATGAGCAGTTCTTC	CATSDPSGGASYNEQFF
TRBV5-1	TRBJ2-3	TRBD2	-	TGCGCCAGCAGCCCCCGGGGGGTTAGCACAGATACGCAGTATTTT	CASSPRGVSTDTQYF
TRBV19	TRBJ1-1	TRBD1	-	TGTGCCAGTAGCGTCAGGGGGGATAACACTGAAGCTTTCTTT	CASSVRGDNTEAFF
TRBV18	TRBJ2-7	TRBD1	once	TGTGCCAGCTCGACAGGGTCTACGGGCGAGCAGTACTTC	CASSTGSTGEQYF
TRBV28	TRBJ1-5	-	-	TGTGCCAGCAGTACCAGGGTTTTCCCCAAGATCCAGCATTTT	CASSTRVFPKIQHF
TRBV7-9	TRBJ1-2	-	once	TGTGCCAGCAGTCACGGGGCGGGGGTGGACTATGGCTACACCTTC	CASSHGAGVDYGYTF
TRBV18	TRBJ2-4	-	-	TGTGCCAGCTCATCGAACAGAAACATTCAGTACTTC	CASSSNRNIQYF
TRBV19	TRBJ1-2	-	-	TGTGCCAGTACCACCGACAGGAACTATGGCTACACCTTC	CASTTDRNYGYTF
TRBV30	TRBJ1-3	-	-	TGTGCCTGGATTCCCCAGGGGAGTGGAAACACCATATATTTT	CAWIPQGSGNTIYF
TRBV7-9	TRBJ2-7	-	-	TGTGCCAGCAGCTTTCGAGGGTACGAGCAGTACTTC	CASSFRGYEQYF